This T cell receptor beta chain is drawn from a study of CD8+CD57+ T cells in acquired aplastic anemia. Study-level background: Across the sorted CD4+ and CD8+ cells, DNA amounts averaged approximately 3.1 ug.

As to this clonotype: Its cognate antigen is unknown.

Patients selected for sequencing had displayed CD8+CD57+ cell expansion by flow cytometry. Prior therapy had not been administered to any patient at the time of blood sampling. From germline, CDR1 is SNHLY and CDR2 FYNNEI. V lost 3 bases, J lost 2 bases, and 7 bases lay in between. This CDR3 is 13 amino acids long. Researchers used genomic DNA as the template to profile TCR beta VDJ and CDR3. MiXCR, applied by TCRdb to the reads, yields one record per CDR3 protein. The profile shows 250,000 to 300,000 distinct CDR3 sequences, roughly 59% of them singletons. Study-level results: Researchers report that 25 to 30 CD8+ CDR3 sequences appeared in both patients and controls.

Specimen: sorted CD4+, CD8+, or CD8+CD57+ T cells (not recorded which) from PBMCs. The clonotype comes from a human donor with aplastic anemia. This chain uses TRBV2 with TRBJ1-2; D not certain. The CDR3 DNA follows: TGTGCCAGCAGTGAGACACCGAACTATGGCTACACCTTC. Its protein product is CASSETPNYGYTF.